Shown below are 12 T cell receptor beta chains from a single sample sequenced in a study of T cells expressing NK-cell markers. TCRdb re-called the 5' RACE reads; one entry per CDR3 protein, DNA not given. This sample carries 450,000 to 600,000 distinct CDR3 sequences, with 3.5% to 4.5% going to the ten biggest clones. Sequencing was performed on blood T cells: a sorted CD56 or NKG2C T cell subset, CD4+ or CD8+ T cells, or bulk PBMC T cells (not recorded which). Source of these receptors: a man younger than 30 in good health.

This CDR3 is CAWSWDRGLTEAFF. The chain is built from TRBV30 and TRBJ1-1; TCRdb calls TRBD1, which cannot be checked without DNA. CDR1 is GTSNPN, CDR2 SVGIG, per germline (reference sequence). The CDR3 totals 14 residues.

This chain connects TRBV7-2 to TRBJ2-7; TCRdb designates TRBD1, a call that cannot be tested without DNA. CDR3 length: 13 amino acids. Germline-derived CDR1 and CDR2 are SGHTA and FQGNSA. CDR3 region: CASSRGQGGGQYF. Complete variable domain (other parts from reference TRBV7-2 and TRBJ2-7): GAGVSQSPSNKVTEKGKDVELRCDPISGHTALYWYRQSLGQGLEFLIYFQGNSAPDKSGLPSDRFSAERTGGSVSTLTIQRTQQEDSAVYLCASSRGQGGGQYFGPGTRLTVT.

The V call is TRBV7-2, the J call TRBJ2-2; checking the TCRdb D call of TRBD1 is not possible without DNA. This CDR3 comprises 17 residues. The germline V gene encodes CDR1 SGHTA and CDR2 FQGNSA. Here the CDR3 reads CASSPRKGAGNTGELFF.

The CDR3 spells CSARPANEQFF. The chain has TRBV20-1 and TRBJ2-1. This CDR3 region has 11 residues. In germline, CDR1 is DFQATT, CDR2 SNEGSKA (reference sequence).

CDR3 sequence: CASSWGERDTDTQYF. The V call is TRBV7-9, the J call TRBJ2-3; TCRdb names TRBD2, which stays unverified in the absence of DNA. This CDR3 spans 15 amino acids. CDR1 SEHNR and CDR2 FQNEAQ come from the germline V gene (reference sequence).

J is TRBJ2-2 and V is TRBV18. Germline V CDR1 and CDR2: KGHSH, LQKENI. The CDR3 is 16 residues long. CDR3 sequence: CASSPIRGRNTGELFF. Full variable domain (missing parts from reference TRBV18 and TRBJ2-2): NAGVMQNPRHLVRRRGQEARLRCSPMKGHSHVYWYRQLPEEGLKFMVYLQKENIIDESGMPKERFSAEFPKEGPSILRIQQVVRGDSAAYFCASSPIRGRNTGELFFGEGSRLTVL.

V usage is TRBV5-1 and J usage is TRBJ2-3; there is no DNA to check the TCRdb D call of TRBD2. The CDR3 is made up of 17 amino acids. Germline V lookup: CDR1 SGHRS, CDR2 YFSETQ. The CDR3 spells CASSPWTSGPTTDTQYF. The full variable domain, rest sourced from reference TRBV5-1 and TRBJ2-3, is KAGVTQTPRYLIKTRGQQVTLSCSPISGHRSVSWYQQTPGQGLQFLFEYFSETQRNKGNFPGRFSGRQFSNSRSEMNVSTLELGDSALYLCASSPWTSGPTTDTQYFGPGTRLTVL.

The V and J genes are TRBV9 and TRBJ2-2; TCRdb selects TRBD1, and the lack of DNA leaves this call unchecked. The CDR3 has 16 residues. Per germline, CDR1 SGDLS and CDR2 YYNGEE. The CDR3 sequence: CASSVRQGSAIGELFF.

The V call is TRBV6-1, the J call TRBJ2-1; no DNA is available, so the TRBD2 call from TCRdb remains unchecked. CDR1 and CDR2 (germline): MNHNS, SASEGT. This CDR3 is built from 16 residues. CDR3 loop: CASSGPGTSGYNEQFF.

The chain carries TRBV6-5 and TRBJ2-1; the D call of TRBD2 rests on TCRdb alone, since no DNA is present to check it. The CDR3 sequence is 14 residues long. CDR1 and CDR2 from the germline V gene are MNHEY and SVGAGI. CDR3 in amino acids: CASSSWLAVGEQFF.

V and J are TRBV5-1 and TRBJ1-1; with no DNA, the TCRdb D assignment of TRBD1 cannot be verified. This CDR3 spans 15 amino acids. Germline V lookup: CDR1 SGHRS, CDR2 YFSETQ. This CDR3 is CASSPGQGANTEAFF.

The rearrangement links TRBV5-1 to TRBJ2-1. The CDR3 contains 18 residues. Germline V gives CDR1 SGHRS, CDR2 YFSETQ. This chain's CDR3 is CASSLPRDVQYSYNEQFF.